This T cell receptor (beta chain) was sequenced during a study of cytomegalovirus exposure and HLA in healthy donors (dated 2017 in TCRdb). In the study overall: The 500 to 800 repertoires of the first cohort and the roughly 110 validation repertoires were produced on the same platform, according to a later analysis. The study was designed to test whether signatures of past pathogen exposure could be identified by cataloging public T cell receptors. A separate validation cohort of 90 to 150 different subjects was used in addition to the approximately 670-subject first cohort. The study combined high-throughput TCR immunosequencing, statistical association of individual TCRs with disease status, and machine learning to predict cytomegalovirus infection status.

Broader findings and caveats from the paper: Across donors, most TCR sequences were observed very rarely, whereas some public TCRs were present in many individuals. The validation cohort had no HLA typing available for a later analysis, so co-occurrence within that cohort was assessed over all 130 or so repertoires. In both the original and validation cohorts, the classifier was reported to diagnose cytomegalovirus status with high specificity and sensitivity. According to the authors, the approach could potentially be generalized to other disease states and immunological phenotypes. A total of 150 or so TCR beta chains were listed by the study as associated with cytomegalovirus. A few of the identified cytomegalovirus-associated TCR beta chains were confirmed in vitro to be specific for cytomegalovirus antigens. Subsequent analysis determined that TCRs grouped into clusters in the first cohort also showed a tendency toward co-occurrence across the 120 or so validation repertoires, and 85% to 95% of cluster scores exceeded 0.

Comment on this clone: Its target antigen remains unknown. It has no much larger one-base neighbor in the sample; base qualities were not kept.

The germline ends are 5 bases apart after V is trimmed by 0 bases and J by 2 bases. Taken from the germline V gene, the CDR1 and CDR2 loops are SGHRS and YFSETQ. Counted from cysteine to phenylalanine, this CDR3 has 13 amino acids. Only the CDR3 part of the read is kept: 39 bases, read in frame from the first base. Libraries came from the immunoSEQ multiplex PCR assay. Under the source paper's analysis protocol: A statistical classification framework was built to diagnose cytomegalovirus status from the catalog of TCR beta chain sequences. Imported from immuneACCESS, the table was reduced by TCRdb to in-frame sequences with V and J called. These copies leave out some clones; in studies compared against another copy, an unresolved V gene accounts for under half, and the cause of the remainder is not known. V, J and clone size reflect that table, while D and trimming were determined from the DNA. This sample has tens of thousands of clones in its table, and around 95% of those were observed once. The ten largest make up roughly 1.4% of the sample.

Separate from the approximately 670-subject first cohort, the validation cohort of some 130 subjects was the group to which the donors belonged. The sequence came from a man between 18 and 29 years old in good health and CMV-seropositive. The sequenced sample was PBMCs. The chain is made from TRBV5-1 and TRBJ2-5, with TRBD1 perhaps the D gene, on 5 matching bases. CDR3 reads: CASSLGQQETQYF. The DNA reads as follows: TGCGCCAGCAGCTTGGGACAGCAAGAGACCCAGTACTTC.